The sequence of this TCR beta chain was determined in a study of regulatory T cells in long-lasting Graves disease. Study-level findings and limits: Segments TRBV28, TRBJ1-2 and TRBJ2-5 showed preferential usage in persistent disease.

This clonotype was counted many times. Its target is unknown. For TCR beta, libraries came from iRepertoire HTBI primers and Arm-PCR of CDR3 regions. TCRdb independently ran MiXCR on the multiplex PCR reads; one entry per CDR3 protein. The sample has about 210,000 distinct CDR3 sequences; approximately 18% are singletons. Germline CDR1 and CDR2: SGHNT and YENEEA. This CDR3 is built from 15 residues. V was clipped by 4 bases and J by 2 bases; unmatched bases: 5. Indicated time point: newly diagnosed GD, antithyroid drugs for less than 3 months. PBMCs provided the RNA from which the TCR library was made. Patients with Graves' disease were diagnosed by American Thyroid Association guidelines. The patients were drawn from one endocrinology department in Xi'an, China. The data also belong to a second study, concerning T cells in Graves' hyperthyroidism and ophthalmopathy. That study reports: Graves' hyperthyroidism showing no ophthalmopathy progression within 18 months was considered stable.

The chain has TRBV11-3 and TRBJ1-1, with 9 bases fitting TRBD1. This clonotype was sampled from a woman aged 30 to 39 with Graves disease. The material sequenced was peripheral blood mononuclear cells (PBMCs), taken at new diagnosis, from a patient treated with antithyroid drugs. DNA for the CDR3: TGTGCCAGCAGCTCCGGACAGGGGCGAAACACTGAAGCTTTCTTT. Its protein product is CASSSGQGRNTEAFF.